This T cell receptor beta chain was recovered during a study of tumor-infiltrating lymphocytes in primary liver carcinoma. In the study overall: Patients diagnosed with primary liver carcinoma received treatment through surgical resection. Read depth, roughly 3.5 to 8 million productive TCRbeta reads, did not differ significantly between tissues. Regarding the study as a whole: Tumors reached a significantly greater top-250-clone fraction than blood did (p = 0.039).

Trimming pared 5 bases from V and 9 bases from J, leaving 17 bases between. The CDR3 is 15 residues long. Germline assignment: CDR1 MNHEY and CDR2 SVGAGI. TCR beta cDNA was made from 400 to 500 ng total RNA with a constant-region primer. Slightly modified ARM-PCR with three nested multiplex PCR rounds yielded TCR beta libraries. The first two PCR rounds used TRBV1-TRBV30 forward primers with a C-beta reverse primer, around 10 cycles each. TCRdb recomputed calls from the multiplex PCR reads with MiXCR, one row per CDR3 protein. The sample has around 330,000 distinct CDR3 sequences, 65% seen once; the top ten hold 9% to 10%. This clonotype was seen at least ten times. Its cognate antigen is unknown. RNA was extracted from whole blood without cell sorting, alongside germline DNA. Chronic HBV infection was present in the patients, who were treatment-naive.

The gene calls are TRBV6-5 and TRBJ1-6, with D tentatively TRBD1 (6 bases). This receptor was identified in a middle-aged man with primary liver carcinoma and hepatitis B virus infection. Sequences were obtained from peripheral blood. In DNA form, the CDR3 reads TGTGCCAGCAGTACCCCCCGGGACATGACTTCACCCCTCCACTTT. Its protein is CASSTPRDMTSPLHF.